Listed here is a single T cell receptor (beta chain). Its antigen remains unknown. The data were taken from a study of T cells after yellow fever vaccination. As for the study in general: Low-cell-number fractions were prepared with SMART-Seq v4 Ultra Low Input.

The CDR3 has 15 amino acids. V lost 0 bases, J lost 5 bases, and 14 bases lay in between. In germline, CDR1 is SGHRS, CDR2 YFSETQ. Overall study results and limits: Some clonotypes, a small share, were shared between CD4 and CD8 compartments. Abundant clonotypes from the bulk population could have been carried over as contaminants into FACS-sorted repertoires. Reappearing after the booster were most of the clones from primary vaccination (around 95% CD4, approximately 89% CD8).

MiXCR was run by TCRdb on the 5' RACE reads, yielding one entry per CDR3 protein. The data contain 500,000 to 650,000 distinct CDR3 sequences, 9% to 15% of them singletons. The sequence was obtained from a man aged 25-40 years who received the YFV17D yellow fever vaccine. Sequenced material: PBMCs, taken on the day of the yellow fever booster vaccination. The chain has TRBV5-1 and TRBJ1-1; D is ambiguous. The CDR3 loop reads CASSLANPQGTEAFF. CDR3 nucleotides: TGCGCCAGCAGCTTGGCGAACCCCCAAGGAACTGAAGCTTTCTTT.